This entry lists 30 T cell receptor beta chains sequenced from one sample in a study of blood T cell repertoires in COVID-19 (dated by TCRdb to the early 2020s). To prepare the library, the immunoSEQ multiplex PCR assay was applied. TCRdb mirrors the immuneACCESS table, restricted to in-frame sequences. Some clones are absent from its copies; in checked studies, under half trace to an unresolved V gene, and the reason for the others is unknown. Present in this sample are about 190,000 clones, 70% to 85% of which were seen just once. The ten biggest clones cover about 6.9% of the sample. Sequencing was carried out using peripheral blood. The source is a man at least 80 years old with COVID-19, enrolled during active disease.

The chain links TRBV9 to TRBJ1-6, with 7 bases that match TRBD1. The CDR3 contains 15 residues. The ends lost 1 base at V and 7 bases at J; junction bases unmatched: 5. Germline V lookup: CDR1 SGDLS, CDR2 YYNGEE. This chain's CDR3 is CASSVTTGDNSPLHF. DNA for the CDR3: TGTGCCAGCAGCGTAACTACAGGGGACAATTCACCCCTCCACTTT.

The CDR3 sequence: CASSDAGQGAYEQYF. In DNA, the CDR3 is TGTGCCAGCAGCGACGCGGGACAGGGGGCCTACGAGCAGTACTTC. The rearrangement links TRBV5-6 to TRBJ2-7; TRBD1 agrees at 11 bases. Germline V gene lookup returns CDR1 SGHDT and CDR2 YYEEEE. CDR3 length: 15 amino acids. Trimming removed 4 bases from V and 2 bases from J; junction bases left unmatched: 5.

This clone was picked up one time. The chain couples TRBV2 to TRBJ1-1; the D gene is possibly TRBD1 (6 bases). V lost 9 bases, J lost 1 base, and 18 bases lay in between. The CDR3 is 15 amino acids. CDR1 and CDR2 from the germline V gene are SNHLY and FYNNEI. CDR3 residues: CASKGSRGTNTEAFF. The CDR3 nucleotides read TGTGCCAGTAAGGGAAGCAGGGGCACGAACACTGAAGCTTTCTTT.

This clone appeared a few times. The chain has TRBV6-1 and TRBJ2-3; tentatively, D is TRBD2 (6 bases). The V and J ends lost 3 bases and 1 base respectively, with 11 bases between them. The germline CDR1 and CDR2 sequences are MNHNS and SASEGT. The length of the CDR3 is 15 residues. The CDR3: CASSDQGLRTDTQYF. The CDR3 DNA reads TGTGCCAGCAGTGATCAGGGACTCCGCACAGATACGCAGTATTTT.

V and J are TRBV25-1 and TRBJ1-1, with 9 bases matching TRBD1. This CDR3 has 18 residues. V shed 5 bases and J 1 base; nucleotides not matched to a gene: 14. Germline V gene sequence: CDR1 MGHDK, CDR2 SYGVNS. The chain's CDR3 is CASSPPGTGNLWNTEAFF. The CDR3 nucleotides read TGTGCCAGCAGTCCCCCAGGGACAGGGAATCTCTGGAACACTGAAGCTTTCTTT.

J is TRBJ1-2 and V is TRBV5-6, with 8 bases that match TRBD1. V lost 0 bases and J lost 0; bases outside the gene matches: 4. Germline lookup yields CDR1 SGHDT and CDR2 YYEEEE. The CDR3 is 16 residues long. This CDR3 reads CASSLVDRGANYGYTF. The CDR3 DNA is TGTGCCAGCAGCTTGGTAGACAGGGGAGCTAACTATGGCTACACCTTC.

V usage is TRBV19 and J usage is TRBJ1-2; weak D call: TRBD1 (6 bases). Germline V gene data show CDR1 as LNHDA and CDR2 as SQIVND (reference sequence). The V and J ends lost 5 bases and 3 bases respectively, with 10 bases between them. The CDR3 has 13 amino acids. CDR3 amino acids: CASSPDRYYGYTF. CDR3 nucleotide sequence: TGTGCCAGTAGTCCTGACAGGTACTATGGCTACACCTTC.

The rearrangement links TRBV5-5 to TRBJ1-3; 8 bases line up with TRBD1. Trimming took 2 bases from V and 0 from J; bases not matched to a gene: 16. The germline V gene has CDR1 SGHKS and CDR2 YYEKEE (reference sequence). The CDR3 has 20 residues. The CDR3 here is CASSFPLGQGRISSGNTIYF. The CDR3 coding sequence is TGTGCCAGCAGCTTCCCCTTAGGACAGGGCCGAATTAGCTCTGGAAACACCATATATTTT. The full variable domain, its missing parts supplied by reference TRBV5-5 and TRBJ1-3, is DAGVTQSPTHLIKTRGQQVTLRCSPISGHKSVSWYQQVLGQGPQFIFQYYEKEERGRGNFPDRFSARQFPNYSSELNVNALLLGDSALYLCASSFPLGQGRISSGNTIYFGEGSWLTVV.

The V gene is TRBV5-1, the J gene TRBJ1-1; no definite D call. Germline CDR1 SGHRS, CDR2 YFSETQ. The CDR3 spans 16 residues. V lost 6 bases and J 0 bases, leaving 18 bases between the germline ends. The CDR3 protein is CASTSGEARMNTEAFF. For the CDR3, the DNA is TGCGCCAGCACCTCCGGAGAAGCGAGGATGAACACTGAAGCTTTCTTT.

This clone was detected only once. The V gene is TRBV29-1, the J gene TRBJ2-3, with D perhaps matching TRBD1 (6 bases). The CDR3 length is 13 residues. The ends were cut back, 4 bases at V and 0 bases at J, with 8 bases in the middle. Germline CDR1 and CDR2: SQVTM and ANQGSEA. The CDR3 DNA reads TGCAGCGTTGGTGGGGGCAGCACAGATACGCAGTATTTT. It specifies CSVGGGSTDTQYF.

This sequence joins TRBV12-3 or TRBV12-4 and TRBJ1-5; 8 bases are shared with TRBD1. Losses at the gene ends were 6 bases for V and 7 bases for J; bases not matched to a gene: 5. The CDR3 spans 13 residues. DNA for the CDR3: TGTGCCAGCAGCCAACAGGGGGACCAGCCCCAGCATTTT. Amino acids: CASSQQGDQPQHF.

This rearrangement joins TRBV6-1 to TRBJ2-7; 9 nucleotides agree with TRBD1. V shed 1 base and J 5 bases; nucleotides not matched to a gene: 6. Germline V lookup: CDR1 MNHNS, CDR2 SASEGT. CDR3 length: 15 residues. CDR3 protein: CASSEGGQGYHEQYF. The DNA of the CDR3 is TGTGCCAGCAGTGAAGGCGGACAGGGGTACCACGAGCAGTACTTC.

The V gene is TRBV7-9, the J gene TRBJ1-5, with 10 positions matching TRBD1. This CDR3 is built from 16 residues. The ends lost 1 base at V and 5 bases at J; junction bases unmatched: 5. From germline, CDR1 is SEHNR and CDR2 FQNEAQ (reference sequence). Written as DNA, the CDR3 is TGTGCCAGCAGCTTAGGGTCCGGACAGGGGGATCAGCCCCAGCATTTT. This codes for CASSLGSGQGDQPQHF.

The count of this clone is one. The rearrangement joins TRBV7-6 to TRBJ2-3; D is uncertain. Germline V gene data show CDR1 as SGHVS and CDR2 as FNYEAQ. With 1 base removed from V and 1 base from J, the gap between germline ends came to 6 bases. This CDR3 comprises 14 residues. The CDR3 sequence: CASSLGQGTDTQYF. Written as DNA, the CDR3 is TGTGCCAGCAGCTTAGGCCAGGGCACAGATACGCAGTATTTT.

This clone was observed a few times. The CDR3 protein is CASSYSQGDQETQYF. The CDR3 DNA reads as TGTGCCAGCAGTTACTCCCAGGGGGACCAAGAGACCCAGTACTTC. The chain carries TRBV6-5 and TRBJ2-5; TRBD1 aligns across 7 bases. The germline CDR1 and CDR2 sequences are MNHEY and SVGAGI. The V gene end was trimmed by 0 bases and the J gene end by 0 bases; junction bases not matched to a gene: 1. The CDR3 totals 15 residues.

CDR3 amino acids: CASSITPTGGQPQHF. CDR3 nucleotide sequence: TGTGCCAGTAGTATAACCCCTACAGGGGGCCAGCCCCAGCATTTT. The rearrangement uses TRBV19 and TRBJ1-5; TRBD1 matches at 9 bases. V lost 2 bases, J lost 7 bases, and 6 bases stayed unmatched. The CDR3 has 15 residues. In germline, CDR1 is LNHDA, CDR2 SQIVND (reference sequence).

This chain links TRBV2 with TRBJ1-1; D perhaps matches TRBD1 (6 bases). The germline V and J ends were trimmed by 5 bases and 4 bases, with 14 bases remaining between them. Germline CDR1 and CDR2: SNHLY and FYNNEI. The CDR3 length is 14 residues. The DNA for the CDR3 is TGTGCCAGCAGTCCACAGGGTTTTAGCACTGAAGCTTTCTTT. This translates into CASSPQGFSTEAFF.

This chain joins TRBV29-1 and TRBJ1-2; 8 positions agree with TRBD1. This CDR3 is built from 13 residues. Germline CDR1 is SQVTM and CDR2 is ANQGSEA. Trimming removed 7 bases from V and 4 bases from J; junction bases left unmatched: 8. The CDR3 loop reads CSAGQGAGYGYTF. CDR3 DNA: TGCAGCGCGGGTCAGGGGGCCGGCTATGGCTACACCTTC.

CDR3 amino acids: CASSQRDRESPYNSPLHF. As DNA, the CDR3 is TGCGCCAGCAGCCAAAGGGACAGGGAGTCTCCCTATAATTCACCCCTCCACTTT. The chain is built from TRBV4-1 and TRBJ1-6, with 9 bases fitting TRBD1. The length of the CDR3 is 18 residues. Trimming at V came to 2 bases and at J to 2 bases, leaving 7 bases not matched to a gene. The germline V gene encodes CDR1 MGHRA and CDR2 YSYEKL.

CDR3 protein: CASSQEGRSTNYGYTF. CDR3 DNA: TGTGCCAGCAGCCAAGAGGGCAGAAGTACTAACTATGGCTACACCTTC. This chain joins TRBV3-1 (or the pseudogene TRBV3-2) and TRBJ1-2, with no clear D. CDR3 size: 16 residues. Germline CDR1 and CDR2: LGHDT and YNNKEL (reference sequence). V was pared by 0 bases and J by 0 bases, with 11 bases between.

The rearrangement uses TRBV27 and TRBJ1-2; no clear D. Deletions cut 8 bases from V and 8 bases from J, with 12 bases between. This CDR3 comprises 11 residues. Germline V gene data show CDR1 as MNHEY and CDR2 as SMNVEV (reference sequence). CDR3 residues: CASYSPGGYTF. The CDR3 DNA sequence: TGTGCCAGCTATTCTCCGGGGGGCTACACCTTC.

This clone has only one observation. V gene TRBV11-1 combines with J gene TRBJ2-1, with 7 bases identical to TRBD1. This CDR3 has 16 residues. Looked up from germline, CDR1 is SGHAT and CDR2 is FQDESV (reference sequence). Trimming at V came to 2 bases and at J to 1 base, leaving 5 bases not matched to a gene. The CDR3: CASSLLVGQSYNEQFF. DNA for the CDR3: TGTGCCAGCAGCTTACTCGTGGGACAGTCCTACAATGAGCAGTTCTTC.

V is TRBV18 and J is TRBJ1-3; 7 positions agree with TRBD1. From germline, CDR1 is KGHSH and CDR2 LQKENI. V was clipped by 4 bases and J by 0 bases; unmatched bases: 3. The CDR3 runs 15 residues. CDR3 amino acids: CASSLDRASGNTIYF. The DNA of the CDR3 is TGTGCCAGCTCACTAGACAGGGCCTCTGGAAACACCATATATTTT.

In its sample, this clone was seen once. The chain is built from TRBV19 and TRBJ1-3; D is possibly TRBD1 (5 bases). Trimming pared 5 bases from V and 3 bases from J, leaving 11 bases between. CDR3 length: 14 residues. The V gene's germline CDR1 is LNHDA and CDR2 SQIVND (reference sequence). The CDR3: CASSPQGSGNTIYF. CDR3 bases: TGTGCCAGTAGTCCCCAGGGAAGTGGAAACACCATATATTTT.

As DNA, the CDR3 is TGTGCCAGCAGCGGAGAGGCGGGGGGCCCCGATACGCAGTATTTT. This sequence encodes CASSGEAGGPDTQYF. The chain uses TRBV11-2 and TRBJ2-3, with 8 nucleotides matching TRBD2. Germline V gene lookup returns CDR1 SGHAT and CDR2 FQNNGV. V was clipped by 5 bases and J by 6 bases; unmatched bases: 10. CDR3 size: 15 residues.

In this sample, this clone turned up once. The J gene is TRBJ2-1, the V gene TRBV19; TRBD2 matches at 14 bases. This CDR3 is 17 amino acids long. CDR1 LNHDA and CDR2 SQIVND come from the germline V gene (reference sequence). With V trimmed by 4 bases and J by 7 bases, 9 bases remained unmatched. CDR3: CASSTPRLAGGTNEQFF. The CDR3 DNA is TGTGCCAGTAGTACCCCGAGACTAGCGGGGGGGACTAATGAGCAGTTCTTC.

The J gene is TRBJ2-7, the V gene TRBV29-1; no definite D call. Trimming took 4 bases from V and 0 from J, leaving 7 bases between them. The CDR3 is made up of 12 amino acids. The V gene's germline CDR1 is SQVTM and CDR2 ANQGSEA. Here the CDR3 reads CSVVEASYEQYF. CDR3 DNA sequence: TGCAGCGTTGTTGAGGCCTCCTACGAGCAGTACTTC.

V and J are TRBV5-4 and TRBJ2-5; 11 positions agree with TRBD1. Germline values: CDR1 SGHNT, CDR2 YYREEE (reference sequence). Unmatched junction bases numbered 10, after V lost 3 bases and J lost 9 bases. This CDR3 has 15 amino acids. Written as DNA, the CDR3 is TGTGCCAGCAGCTACACGGGACAGGGGGAAAGCTCCCAGTACTTC. Protein sequence: CASSYTGQGESSQYF. Filled out from reference TRBV5-4 and TRBJ2-5, the complete variable domain reads ETGVTQSPTHLIKTRGQQVTLRCSSQSGHNTVSWYQQALGQGPQFIFQYYREEENGRGNFPPRFSGLQFPNYSSELNVNALELDDSALYLCASSYTGQGESSQYFGPGTRLLVL.

V and J are TRBV27 and TRBJ1-2; 9 bases line up with TRBD1. The germline V gene encodes CDR1 MNHEY and CDR2 SMNVEV (reference sequence). V trimming: 4 bases; J trimming: 4 bases; junction bases outside the gene matches: 13. The CDR3 extends over 17 amino acids. CDR3: CASSSLTGGRGSYGYTF. CDR3 bases: TGTGCCAGCAGTTCCCTGACAGGGGGTAGGGGAAGCTATGGCTACACCTTC.

The chain links TRBV2 to TRBJ2-3; 7 bases are a match to TRBD2. The trim removed 3 bases at V and 0 bases at J, leaving 9 bases unmatched. Germline V gene lookup returns CDR1 SNHLY and CDR2 FYNNEI. This CDR3 spans 17 amino acids. CDR3: CASSEASSGPSTDTQYF. CDR3 DNA: TGTGCCAGCAGTGAGGCTTCTAGCGGCCCGAGCACAGATACGCAGTATTTT.